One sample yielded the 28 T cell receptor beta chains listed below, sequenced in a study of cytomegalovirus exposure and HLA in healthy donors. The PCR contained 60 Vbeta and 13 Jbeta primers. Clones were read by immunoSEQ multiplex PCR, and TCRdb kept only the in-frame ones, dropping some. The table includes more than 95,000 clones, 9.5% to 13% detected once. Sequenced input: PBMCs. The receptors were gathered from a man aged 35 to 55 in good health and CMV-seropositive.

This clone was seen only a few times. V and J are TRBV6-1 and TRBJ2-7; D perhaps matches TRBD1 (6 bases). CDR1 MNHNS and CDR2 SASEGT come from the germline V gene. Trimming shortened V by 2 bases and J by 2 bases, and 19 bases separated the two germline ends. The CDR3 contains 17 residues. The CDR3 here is CASSEHRAPIAPYEQYF. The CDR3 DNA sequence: TGTGCCAGCAGTGAACACAGGGCTCCGATCGCCCCCTACGAGCAGTACTTC.

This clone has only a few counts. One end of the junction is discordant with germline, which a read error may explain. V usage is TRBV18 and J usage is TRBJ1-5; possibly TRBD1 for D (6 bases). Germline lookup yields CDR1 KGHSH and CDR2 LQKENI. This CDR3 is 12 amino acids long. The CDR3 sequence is CASSGDNQHQHF. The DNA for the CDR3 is TGTGCAAGCTCGGGGGACAATCAGCACCAGCATTTT.

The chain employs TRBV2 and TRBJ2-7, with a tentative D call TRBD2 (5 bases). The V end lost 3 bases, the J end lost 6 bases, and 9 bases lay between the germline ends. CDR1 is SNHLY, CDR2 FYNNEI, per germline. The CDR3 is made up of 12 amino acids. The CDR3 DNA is TGTGCCAGCAGTGACCGAGGGATCGAGCAGTACTTC. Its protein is CASSDRGIEQYF.

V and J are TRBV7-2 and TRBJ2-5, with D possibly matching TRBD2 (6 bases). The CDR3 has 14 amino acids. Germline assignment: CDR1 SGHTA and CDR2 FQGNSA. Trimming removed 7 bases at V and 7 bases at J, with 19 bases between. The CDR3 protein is CASTRTTAEGTQYF. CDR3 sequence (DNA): TGTGCCAGCACCCGGACTACCGCTGAGGGGACCCAGTACTTC.

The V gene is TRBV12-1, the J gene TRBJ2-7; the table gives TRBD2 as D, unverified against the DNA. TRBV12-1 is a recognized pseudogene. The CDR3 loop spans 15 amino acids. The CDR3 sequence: CASSFGGDGGDEQYF. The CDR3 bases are TGTGCCAGCAGCTTTGGTGGGGACGGGGGAGACGAGCAGTACTTC.

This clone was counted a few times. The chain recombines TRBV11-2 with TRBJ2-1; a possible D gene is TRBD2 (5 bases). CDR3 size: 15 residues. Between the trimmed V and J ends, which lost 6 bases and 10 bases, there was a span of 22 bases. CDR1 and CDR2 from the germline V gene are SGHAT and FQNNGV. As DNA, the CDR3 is TGTGCCAGCAGGGTGGGCCCCTCGAGGGTCGAGGAGCAGTTCTTC. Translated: CASRVGPSRVEEQFF.

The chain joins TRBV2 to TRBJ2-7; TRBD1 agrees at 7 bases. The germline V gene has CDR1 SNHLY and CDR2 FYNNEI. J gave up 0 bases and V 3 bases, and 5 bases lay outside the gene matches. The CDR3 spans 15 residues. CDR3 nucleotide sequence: TGTGCCAGCAGTGACCCGGGACAGTACTCCTACGAGCAGTACTTC. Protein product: CASSDPGQYSYEQYF.

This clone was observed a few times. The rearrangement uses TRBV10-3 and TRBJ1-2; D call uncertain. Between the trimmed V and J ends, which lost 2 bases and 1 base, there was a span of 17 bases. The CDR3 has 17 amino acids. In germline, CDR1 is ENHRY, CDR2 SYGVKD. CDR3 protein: CAISETSFGEDNYGYTF. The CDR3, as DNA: TGTGCCATCAGTGAGACCTCCTTCGGGGAGGATAACTATGGCTACACCTTC.

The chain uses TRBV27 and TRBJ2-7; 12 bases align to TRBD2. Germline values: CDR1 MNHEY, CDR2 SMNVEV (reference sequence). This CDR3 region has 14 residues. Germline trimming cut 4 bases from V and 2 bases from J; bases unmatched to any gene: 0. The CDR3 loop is CASSWTSGAYEQYF. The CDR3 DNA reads TGTGCCAGCAGTTGGACTAGCGGGGCCTACGAGCAGTACTTC.

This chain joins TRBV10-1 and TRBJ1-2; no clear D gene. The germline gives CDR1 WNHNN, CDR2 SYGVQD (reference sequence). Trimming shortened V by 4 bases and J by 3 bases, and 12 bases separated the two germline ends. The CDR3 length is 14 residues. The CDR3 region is CASSGEGSDYGYTF. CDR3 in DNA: TGCGCCAGCAGTGGGGAGGGTTCTGACTATGGCTACACCTTC.

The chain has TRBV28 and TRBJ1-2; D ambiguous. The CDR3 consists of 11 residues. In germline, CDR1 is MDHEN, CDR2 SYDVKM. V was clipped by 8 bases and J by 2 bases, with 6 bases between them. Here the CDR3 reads CASATNYGYTF. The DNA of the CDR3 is TGTGCCAGCGCTACCAACTATGGCTACACCTTC.

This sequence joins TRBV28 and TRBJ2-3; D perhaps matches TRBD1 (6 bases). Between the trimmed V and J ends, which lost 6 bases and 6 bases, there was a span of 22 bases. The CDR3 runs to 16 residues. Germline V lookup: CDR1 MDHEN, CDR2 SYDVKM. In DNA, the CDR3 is TGTGCCAGCAGCCTTTGGGACACCAGGCTCAGGGATACGCAGTATTTT. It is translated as CASSLWDTRLRDTQYF.

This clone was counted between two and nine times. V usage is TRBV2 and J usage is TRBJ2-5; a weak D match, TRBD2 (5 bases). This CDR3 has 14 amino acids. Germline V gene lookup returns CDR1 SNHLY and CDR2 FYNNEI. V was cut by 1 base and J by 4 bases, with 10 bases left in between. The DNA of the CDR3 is TGTGCCAGCAGTGAAGGGCTAGCATCAGAGACCCAGTACTTC. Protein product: CASSEGLASETQYF.

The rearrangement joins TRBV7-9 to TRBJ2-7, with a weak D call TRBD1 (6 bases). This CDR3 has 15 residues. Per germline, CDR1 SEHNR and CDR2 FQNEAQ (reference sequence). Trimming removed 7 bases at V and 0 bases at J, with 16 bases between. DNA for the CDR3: TGTGCCAGCACCAATGACGGACAGCCCTCCTACGAGCAGTACTTC. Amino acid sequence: CASTNDGQPSYEQYF.

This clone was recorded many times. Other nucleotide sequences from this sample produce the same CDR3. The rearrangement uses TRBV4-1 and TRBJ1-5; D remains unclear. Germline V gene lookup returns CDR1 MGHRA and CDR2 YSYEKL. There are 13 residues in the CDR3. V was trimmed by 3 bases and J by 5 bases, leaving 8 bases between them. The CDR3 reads CASSQERDQPQHF. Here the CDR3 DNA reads TGCGCCAGCAGCCAGGAGAGGGATCAGCCCCAGCATTTT.

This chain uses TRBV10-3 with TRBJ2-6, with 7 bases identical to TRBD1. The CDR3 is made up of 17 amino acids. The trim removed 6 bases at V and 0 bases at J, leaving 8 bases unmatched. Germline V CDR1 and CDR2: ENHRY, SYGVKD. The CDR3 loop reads CAISGQAALSGANVLTF. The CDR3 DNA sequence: TGTGCCATCAGCGGACAGGCCGCCCTCTCTGGGGCCAACGTCCTGACTTTC.

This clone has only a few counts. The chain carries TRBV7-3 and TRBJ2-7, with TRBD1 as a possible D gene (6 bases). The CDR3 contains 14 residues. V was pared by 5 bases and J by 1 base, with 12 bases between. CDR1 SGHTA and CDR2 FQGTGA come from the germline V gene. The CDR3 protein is CASSPYTGSYEQYF. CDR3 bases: TGTGCCAGCAGCCCTTATACAGGGTCCTACGAGCAGTACTTC.

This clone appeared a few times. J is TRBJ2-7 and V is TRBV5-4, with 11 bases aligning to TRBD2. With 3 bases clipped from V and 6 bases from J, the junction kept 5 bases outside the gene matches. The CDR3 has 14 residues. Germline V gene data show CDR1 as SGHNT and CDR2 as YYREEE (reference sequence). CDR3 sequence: CASSSEGTSGEQYF. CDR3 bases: TGTGCCAGCAGCTCCGAAGGGACTAGCGGCGAGCAGTACTTC.

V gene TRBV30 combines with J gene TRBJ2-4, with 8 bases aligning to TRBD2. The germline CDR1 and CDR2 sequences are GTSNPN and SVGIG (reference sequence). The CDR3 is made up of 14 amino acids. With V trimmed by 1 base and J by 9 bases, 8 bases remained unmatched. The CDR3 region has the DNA TGTGCCTGGAGTGGATCAGCGGGAGATCCCATTCAGTACTTC. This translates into CAWSGSAGDPIQYF.

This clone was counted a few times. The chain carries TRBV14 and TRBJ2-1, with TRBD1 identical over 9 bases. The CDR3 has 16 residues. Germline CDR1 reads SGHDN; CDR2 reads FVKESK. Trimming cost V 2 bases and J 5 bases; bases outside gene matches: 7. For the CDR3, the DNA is TGTGCCAGCAGCCAAAGAAGGGGGACAGGGAACAATGAGCAGTTCTTC. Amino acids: CASSQRRGTGNNEQFF.

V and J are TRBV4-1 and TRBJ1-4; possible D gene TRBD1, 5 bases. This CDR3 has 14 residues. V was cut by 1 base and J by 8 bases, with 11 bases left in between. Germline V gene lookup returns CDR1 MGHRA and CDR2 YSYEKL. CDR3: CASSQVFQGEKLFF. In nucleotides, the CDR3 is TGCGCCAGCAGCCAAGTATTTCAGGGAGAAAAACTGTTTTTT.

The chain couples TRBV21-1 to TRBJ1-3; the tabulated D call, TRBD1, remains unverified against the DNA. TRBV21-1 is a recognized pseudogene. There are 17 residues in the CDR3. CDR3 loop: CASSPRWAERSGNTIYF. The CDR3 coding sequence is TGTGCCAGCAGCCCCCGGTGGGCCGAGAGATCTGGAAACACCATATATTTT.

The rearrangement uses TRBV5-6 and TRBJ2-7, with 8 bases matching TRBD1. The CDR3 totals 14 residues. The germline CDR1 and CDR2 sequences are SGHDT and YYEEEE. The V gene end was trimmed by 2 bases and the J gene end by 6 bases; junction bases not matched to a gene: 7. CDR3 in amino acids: CASSFGQGWSEQYF. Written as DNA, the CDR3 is TGTGCCAGCAGCTTCGGACAGGGCTGGAGCGAGCAGTACTTC. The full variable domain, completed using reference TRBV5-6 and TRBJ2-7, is DAGVTQSPTHLIKTRGQQVTLRCSPKSGHDTVSWYQQALGQGPQFIFQYYEEEERQRGNFPDRFSGHQFPNYSSELNVNALLLGDSALYLCASSFGQGWSEQYFGPGTRLTVT.

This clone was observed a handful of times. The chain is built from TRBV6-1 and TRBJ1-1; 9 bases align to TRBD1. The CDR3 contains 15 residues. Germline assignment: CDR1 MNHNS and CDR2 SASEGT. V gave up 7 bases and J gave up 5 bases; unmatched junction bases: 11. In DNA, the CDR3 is TGTGCCAGCAATGCTGGAGGACAGGGGAGAACTGAAGCTTTCTTT. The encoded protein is CASNAGGQGRTEAFF.

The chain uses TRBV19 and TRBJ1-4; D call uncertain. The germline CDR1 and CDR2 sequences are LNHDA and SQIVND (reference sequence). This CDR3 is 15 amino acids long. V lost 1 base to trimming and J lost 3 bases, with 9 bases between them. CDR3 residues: CASSIGTASNEKLFF. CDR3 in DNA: TGTGCCAGTAGTATAGGCACAGCCTCTAATGAAAAACTGTTTTTT.

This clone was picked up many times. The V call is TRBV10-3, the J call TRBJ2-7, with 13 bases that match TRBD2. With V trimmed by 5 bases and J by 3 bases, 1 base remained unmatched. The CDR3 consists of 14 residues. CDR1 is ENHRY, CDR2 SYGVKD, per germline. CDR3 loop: CAISRTSGSYEQYF. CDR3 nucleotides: TGTGCCATCAGTAGGACTAGCGGGAGCTACGAGCAGTACTTC.

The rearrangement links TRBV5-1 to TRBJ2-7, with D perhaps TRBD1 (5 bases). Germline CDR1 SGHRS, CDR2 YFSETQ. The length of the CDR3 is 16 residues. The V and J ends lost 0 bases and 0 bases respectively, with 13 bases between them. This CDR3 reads CASSLGQGITSYEQYF. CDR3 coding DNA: TGCGCCAGCAGCTTGGGGCAGGGAATTACCTCCTACGAGCAGTACTTC.

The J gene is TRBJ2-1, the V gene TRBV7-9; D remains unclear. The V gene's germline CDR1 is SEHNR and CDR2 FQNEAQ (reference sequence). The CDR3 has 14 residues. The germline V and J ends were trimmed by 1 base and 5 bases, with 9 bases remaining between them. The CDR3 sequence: CASSLGGGNNEQFF. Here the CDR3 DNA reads TGTGCCAGCAGCTTAGGTGGTGGCAACAATGAGCAGTTCTTC.